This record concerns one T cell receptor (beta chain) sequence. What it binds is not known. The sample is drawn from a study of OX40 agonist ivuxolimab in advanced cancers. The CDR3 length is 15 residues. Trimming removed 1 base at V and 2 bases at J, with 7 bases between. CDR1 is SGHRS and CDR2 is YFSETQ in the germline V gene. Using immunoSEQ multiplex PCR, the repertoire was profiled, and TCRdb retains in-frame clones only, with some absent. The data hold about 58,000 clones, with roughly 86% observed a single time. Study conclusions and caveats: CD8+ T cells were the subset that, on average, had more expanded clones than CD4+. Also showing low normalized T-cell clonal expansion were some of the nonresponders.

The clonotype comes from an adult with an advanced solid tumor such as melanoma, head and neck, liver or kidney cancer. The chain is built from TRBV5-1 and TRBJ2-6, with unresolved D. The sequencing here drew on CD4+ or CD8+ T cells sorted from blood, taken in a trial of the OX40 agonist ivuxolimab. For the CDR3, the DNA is TGCGCCAGCAGCTTGCCGGCAGCTGGGGCCAACGTCCTGACTTTC. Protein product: CASSLPAAGANVLTF.